These T cell receptor beta chains were read from a single sample in a study of blood T cell repertoires in COVID-19. Using immunoSEQ multiplex PCR, the repertoire was profiled, and TCRdb retains in-frame clones only, with some absent. This table holds 210,000 or so clones, about 90% found once. Source material: peripheral blood. These receptor sequences come from a man aged 40-49 years with active or convalescent COVID-19. Both conserved end residues are part of each CDR3. Fields, in order: D gene, V gene, clone size, J gene, CDR3 protein, CDR3 DNA. The D gene is left open where the match is weak. Rows may omit the clone size; those that give it use once, few, many or a size class.

TRBD1	TRBV28	once	TRBJ2-3	CASSFRGLGSDTQYF	TGTGCCAGCAGTTTTAGGGGGCTTGGTTCAGATACGCAGTATTTT
-	TRBV2	many	TRBJ1-4	CASSAQGTANEKLFF	TGTGCCAGCAGTGCTCAGGGCACAGCTAATGAAAAACTGTTTTTT
-	TRBV15	-	TRBJ1-2	CATSRIGLGGGGYTF	TGTGCCACCAGCAGGATAGGACTGGGAGGAGGGGGCTACACCTTC
TRBD1	TRBV4-1	-	TRBJ2-7	CASSITTGAYEQYF	TGCGCCAGCAGCATAACGACAGGGGCCTACGAGCAGTACTTC
TRBD2	TRBV4-1	-	TRBJ2-3	CASSQRSGGHPSTDTQYF	TGCGCCAGCAGCCAACGAAGCGGGGGACATCCTAGCACAGATACGCAGTATTTT
-	TRBV5-1	-	TRBJ2-7	CASSLDSNSYEQYF	TGCGCCAGCAGCTTGGATTCCAACTCCTACGAGCAGTACTTC
TRBD2	TRBV5-1	-	TRBJ2-2	CASSFLAGGTNTGELFF	TGCGCCAGCAGCTTCCTAGCGGGGGGGACGAACACCGGGGAGCTGTTTTTT
-	TRBV28	-	TRBJ1-4	CASSQPFSATNEKLFF	TGTGCCAGCAGCCAACCGTTTTCGGCAACTAATGAAAAACTGTTTTTT
-	TRBV14	-	TRBJ2-7	CASSRWTVSTQEQYF	TGTGCCAGCAGTCGCTGGACAGTCAGTACTCAAGAGCAGTACTTC
TRBD2	TRBV9	few	TRBJ2-3	CASSVDRAGSDTQYF	TGTGCCAGCAGCGTAGACAGAGCGGGATCAGATACGCAGTATTTT
-	TRBV27	few	TRBJ2-7	CASSPRRQRTKQYF	TGTGCCAGCAGTCCAAGGCGACAGAGAACAAAGCAGTACTTC
TRBD2	TRBV7-3	-	TRBJ2-1	CASSLTVGRDYNEQFF	TGTGCCAGCAGCTTAACGGTCGGGAGGGATTACAATGAGCAGTTCTTC
-	TRBV10-2	-	TRBJ2-7	CASSRSSGDTYEQYF	TGCGCCAGCTCAAGAAGTTCAGGGGACACCTACGAGCAGTACTTC
TRBD2	TRBV19	-	TRBJ2-7	CASRVSSGGYEQYF	TGTGCCAGTAGAGTCTCTAGCGGGGGTTACGAGCAGTACTTC
TRBD1	TRBV9	-	TRBJ2-1	CASSVATGQGYNEQFF	TGTGCCAGCAGCGTAGCTACAGGACAGGGATACAATGAGCAGTTCTTC
-	TRBV19	-	TRBJ2-1	CASSKPSESDNEQFF	TGTGCCAGTAGTAAACCCTCGGAGTCAGACAATGAGCAGTTCTTC
-	TRBV19	-	TRBJ1-2	CASSIASGAGYTF	TGTGCCAGTAGTATAGCCTCTGGAGCCGGCTACACCTTC
-	TRBV6-6	-	TRBJ1-2	CASSYQAGYTF	TGTGCCAGCAGTTATCAAGCTGGCTACACCTTC
TRBD1	TRBV3-1/TRBV3-2	-	TRBJ2-5	CASSQGGQGAQETQYF	TGTGCCAGCAGCCAAGGAGGGCAGGGGGCGCAAGAGACCCAGTACTTC
-	TRBV28	-	TRBJ1-5	CASRLKGARGGNQPQHF	TGTGCCAGCAGACTCAAGGGAGCCAGGGGTGGCAATCAGCCCCAGCATTTT
TRBD1	TRBV4-2	-	TRBJ2-1	CASSPDRGRWNEQFF	TGTGCCAGCAGCCCAGACAGGGGAAGGTGGAATGAGCAGTTCTTC
TRBD1	TRBV10-2	few	TRBJ1-1	CASSSGGEAFF	TGCGCCAGCAGTTCAGGGGGCGAAGCTTTCTTT
-	TRBV9	-	TRBJ2-1	CASSVAGWGPYNEQFF	TGTGCCAGCAGCGTAGCGGGTTGGGGGCCCTACAATGAGCAGTTCTTC
-	TRBV28	few	TRBJ1-5	CASSLGQYSNQPQHF	TGTGCCAGCAGTTTAGGCCAATATAGCAATCAGCCCCAGCATTTT
-	TRBV20-1	once	TRBJ1-2	CSDSGYGYTF	TGCAGTGATTCGGGGTATGGCTACACCTTC
-	TRBV6-5	-	TRBJ2-1	CASSSPGLNNNEQFF	TGTGCCAGCAGTTCACCGGGACTGAACAACAATGAGCAGTTCTTC
-	TRBV18	once	TRBJ2-5	CASSPPLSGGTLETQYF	TGTGCCAGCTCACCACCGCTATCTGGAGGGACTTTAGAGACCCAGTACTTC
TRBD1	TRBV6-6	-	TRBJ1-1	CASRTGTGNTEAFF	TGTGCCAGCAGAACCGGGACAGGGAACACTGAAGCTTTCTTT
-	TRBV5-1	few	TRBJ2-3	CASSFGQAFTDTQYF	TGCGCCAGCAGCTTCGGCCAGGCCTTCACAGATACGCAGTATTTT
-	TRBV18	-	TRBJ1-4	CASSPRRGLQLNATNEKLFF	TGTGCCAGCTCACCACGGAGGGGCCTTCAATTAAATGCAACTAATGAAAAACTGTTTTTT
-	TRBV20-1	once	TRBJ1-5	CSSGGVQPQHF	TGCAGTTCCGGAGGGGTTCAGCCCCAGCATTTT
-	TRBV2	-	TRBJ1-6	CASSLGQRNSPLHF	TGTGCCAGCAGCTTAGGACAACGTAATTCACCCCTCCACTTT
TRBD2	TRBV27	-	TRBJ2-3	CASSPGGHTDTQYF	TGTGCCAGCAGTCCGGGGGGGCACACAGATACGCAGTATTTT
-	TRBV12-3/TRBV12-4	-	TRBJ2-2	CASSLRGYGELFF	TGTGCCAGCAGTTTAAGGGGGTACGGGGAGCTGTTTTTT
-	TRBV30	-	TRBJ2-3	CAWSWKGGTDTQYF	TGTGCCTGGAGTTGGAAAGGGGGCACAGATACGCAGTATTTT
-	TRBV19	-	TRBJ2-7	CASSMIGQREQYF	TGTGCCAGTAGTATGATCGGTCAGCGAGAGCAGTACTTC
-	TRBV24-1	-	TRBJ1-2	CATSDPGSYGYTF	TGTGCCACCAGTGATCCGGGATCCTATGGCTACACCTTC